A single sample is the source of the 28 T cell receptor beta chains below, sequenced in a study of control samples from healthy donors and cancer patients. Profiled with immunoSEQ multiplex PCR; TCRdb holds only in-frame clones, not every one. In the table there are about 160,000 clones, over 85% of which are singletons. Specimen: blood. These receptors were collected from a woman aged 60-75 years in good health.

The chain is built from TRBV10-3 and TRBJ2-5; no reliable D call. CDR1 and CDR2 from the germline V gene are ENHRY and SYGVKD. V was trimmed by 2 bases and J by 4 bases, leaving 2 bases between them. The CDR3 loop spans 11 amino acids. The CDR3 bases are TGTGCCATCAGTGAGGGAGAGACCCAGTACTTC. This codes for CAISEGETQYF.

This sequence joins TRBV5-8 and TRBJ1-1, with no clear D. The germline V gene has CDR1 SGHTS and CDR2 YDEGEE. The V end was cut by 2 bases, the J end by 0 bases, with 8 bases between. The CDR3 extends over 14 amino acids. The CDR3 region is CASSLQSMNTEAFF. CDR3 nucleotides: TGTGCCAGCAGCTTACAGTCCATGAACACTGAAGCTTTCTTT.

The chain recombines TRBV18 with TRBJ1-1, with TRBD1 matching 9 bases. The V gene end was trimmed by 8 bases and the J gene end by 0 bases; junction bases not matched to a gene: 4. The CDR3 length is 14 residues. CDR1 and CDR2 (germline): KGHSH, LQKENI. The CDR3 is CASDRGAMNTEAFF. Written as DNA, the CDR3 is TGTGCCAGCGACAGGGGGGCAATGAACACTGAAGCTTTCTTT.

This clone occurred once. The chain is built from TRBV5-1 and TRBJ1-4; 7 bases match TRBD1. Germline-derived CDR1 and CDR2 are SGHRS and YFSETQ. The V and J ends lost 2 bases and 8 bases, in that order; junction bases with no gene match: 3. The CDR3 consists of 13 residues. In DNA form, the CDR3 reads TGCGCCAGCAGCTTTAGGACAGGAGAAAAACTGTTTTTT. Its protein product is CASSFRTGEKLFF.

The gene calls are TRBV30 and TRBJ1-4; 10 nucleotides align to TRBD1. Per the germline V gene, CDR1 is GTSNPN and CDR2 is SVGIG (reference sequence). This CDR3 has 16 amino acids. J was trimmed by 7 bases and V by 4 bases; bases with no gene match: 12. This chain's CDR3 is CAWTPVWDRGVEKLFF. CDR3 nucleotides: TGTGCCTGGACACCGGTGTGGGACAGGGGCGTTGAAAAACTGTTTTTT.

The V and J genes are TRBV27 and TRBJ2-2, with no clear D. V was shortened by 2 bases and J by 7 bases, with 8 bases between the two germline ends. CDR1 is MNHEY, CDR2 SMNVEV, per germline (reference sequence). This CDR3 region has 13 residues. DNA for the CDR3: TGTGCCAGCAGTTTAAGTAGATTCGGGGAGCTGTTTTTT. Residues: CASSLSRFGELFF.

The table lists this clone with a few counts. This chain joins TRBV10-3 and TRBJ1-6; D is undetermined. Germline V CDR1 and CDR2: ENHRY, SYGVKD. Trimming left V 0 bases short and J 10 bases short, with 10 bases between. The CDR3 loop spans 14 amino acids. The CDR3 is CAISESGESSPLHF. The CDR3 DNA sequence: TGTGCCATCAGTGAGTCGGGAGAGAGCTCACCCCTCCACTTT.

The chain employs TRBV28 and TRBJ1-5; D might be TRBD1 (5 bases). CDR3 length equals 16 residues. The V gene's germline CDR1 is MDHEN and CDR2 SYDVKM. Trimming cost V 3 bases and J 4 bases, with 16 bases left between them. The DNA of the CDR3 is TGTGCCAGCAGTTTTCGAGTGGGGGTGCGGAATCAGCCCCAGCATTTT. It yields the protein CASSFRVGVRNQPQHF. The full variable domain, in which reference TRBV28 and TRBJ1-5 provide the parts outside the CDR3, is DVKVTQSSRYLVKRTGEKVFLECVQDMDHENMFWYRQDPGLGLRLIYFSYDVKMKEKGDIPEGYSVSREKKERFSLILESASTNQTSMYLCASSFRVGVRNQPQHFGDGTRLSIL.

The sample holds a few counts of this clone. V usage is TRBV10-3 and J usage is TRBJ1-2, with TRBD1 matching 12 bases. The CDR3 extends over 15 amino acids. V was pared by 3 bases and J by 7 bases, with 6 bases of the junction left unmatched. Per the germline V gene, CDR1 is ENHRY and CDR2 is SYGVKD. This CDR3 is CAISDPGQGASGYTF. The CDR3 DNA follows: TGTGCCATCAGTGATCCGGGACAGGGGGCGTCTGGCTACACCTTC.

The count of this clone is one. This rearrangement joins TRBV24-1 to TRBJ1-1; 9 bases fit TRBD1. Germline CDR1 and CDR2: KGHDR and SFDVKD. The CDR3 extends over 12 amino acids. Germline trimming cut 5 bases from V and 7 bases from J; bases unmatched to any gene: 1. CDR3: CATSVGQGEAFF. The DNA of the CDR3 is TGTGCCACCAGTGTGGGACAGGGTGAAGCTTTCTTT.

CDR3 coding DNA: TGTGCCAGCAGCCAAAACGCGGGGGGCCGACAATACGAGCAGTACTTC. The encoded protein is CASSQNAGGRQYEQYF. J is TRBJ2-7 and V is TRBV7-2; 8 bases are shared with TRBD2. CDR1 and CDR2 (germline): SGHTA, FQGNSA. Losses at the gene ends were 5 bases for V and 4 bases for J; bases not matched to a gene: 13. This CDR3 region has 16 residues. Full variable domain (rest looked up from reference TRBV7-2 and TRBJ2-7): GAGVSQSPSNKVTEKGKDVELRCDPISGHTALYWYRQSLGQGLEFLIYFQGNSAPDKSGLPSDRFSAERTGGSVSTLTIQRTQQEDSAVYLCASSQNAGGRQYEQYFGPGTRLTVT.

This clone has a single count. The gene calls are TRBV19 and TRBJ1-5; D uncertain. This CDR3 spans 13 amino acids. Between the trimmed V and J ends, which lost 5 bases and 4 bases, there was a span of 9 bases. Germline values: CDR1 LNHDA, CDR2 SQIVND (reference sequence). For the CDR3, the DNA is TGTGCCAGTAGTCCGGATTGGAATCAGCCCCAGCATTTT. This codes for CASSPDWNQPQHF.

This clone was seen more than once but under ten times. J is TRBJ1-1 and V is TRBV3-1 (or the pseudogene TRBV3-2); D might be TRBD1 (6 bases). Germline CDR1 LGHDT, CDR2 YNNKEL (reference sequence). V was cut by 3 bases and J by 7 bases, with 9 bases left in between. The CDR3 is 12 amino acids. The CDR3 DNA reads TGTGCCAGCAGCCATCCAGGGGTTGAAGCTTTCTTT. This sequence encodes CASSHPGVEAFF.

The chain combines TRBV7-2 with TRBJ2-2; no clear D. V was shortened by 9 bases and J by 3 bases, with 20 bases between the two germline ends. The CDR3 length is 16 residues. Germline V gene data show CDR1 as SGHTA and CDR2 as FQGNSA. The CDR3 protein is CASLSGFSSYTGELFF. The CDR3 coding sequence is TGTGCCAGTCTTTCTGGGTTTAGCAGTTACACCGGGGAGCTGTTTTTT.

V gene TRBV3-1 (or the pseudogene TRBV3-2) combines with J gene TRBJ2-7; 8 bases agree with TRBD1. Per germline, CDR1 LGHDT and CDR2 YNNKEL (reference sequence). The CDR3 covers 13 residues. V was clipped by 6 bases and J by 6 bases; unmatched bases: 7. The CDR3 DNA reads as TGTGCCAGCAGTCGGGACAGGACGAGCGAGCAGTACTTC. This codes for CASSRDRTSEQYF.

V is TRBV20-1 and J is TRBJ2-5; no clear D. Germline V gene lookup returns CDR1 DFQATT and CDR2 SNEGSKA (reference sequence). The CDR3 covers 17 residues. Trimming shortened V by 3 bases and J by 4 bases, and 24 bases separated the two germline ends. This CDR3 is CSASFSSSGTRRETQYF. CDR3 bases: TGCAGTGCTAGTTTCAGTAGTTCCGGTACTCGGCGAGAGACCCAGTACTTC.

The CDR3 sequence: CASTAAGTDTQYF. The CDR3 nucleotides read TGTGCCAGCACTGCGGCGGGGACAGATACGCAGTATTTT. V usage is TRBV6-5 and J usage is TRBJ2-3; maybe TRBD2 (6 bases). This CDR3 region has 13 residues. Per germline, CDR1 MNHEY and CDR2 SVGAGI. V lost 7 bases and J lost 3, with 11 bases in between.

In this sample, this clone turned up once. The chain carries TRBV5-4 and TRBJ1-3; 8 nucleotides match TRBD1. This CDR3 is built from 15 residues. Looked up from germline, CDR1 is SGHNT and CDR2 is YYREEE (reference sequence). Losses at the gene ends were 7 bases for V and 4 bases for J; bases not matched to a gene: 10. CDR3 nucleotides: TGTGCCAGCGGGCATTCAGGGGGCGCGGGAAACACCATATATTTT. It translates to CASGHSGGAGNTIYF.

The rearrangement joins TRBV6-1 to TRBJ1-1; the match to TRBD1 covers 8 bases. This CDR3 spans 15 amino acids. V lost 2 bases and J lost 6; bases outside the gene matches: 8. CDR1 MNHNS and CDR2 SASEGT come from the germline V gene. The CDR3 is CASSEYSRGLSEAFF. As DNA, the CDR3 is TGTGCCAGCAGTGAATATTCCAGGGGGCTATCTGAAGCTTTCTTT.

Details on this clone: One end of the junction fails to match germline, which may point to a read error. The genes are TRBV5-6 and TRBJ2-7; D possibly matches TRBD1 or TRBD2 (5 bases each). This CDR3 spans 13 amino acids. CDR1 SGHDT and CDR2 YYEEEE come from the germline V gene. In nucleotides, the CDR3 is TGTGTCAGCGTCGGACCCCCCGAGGGGGAGCAGTACTTC. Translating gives CVSVGPPEGEQYF.

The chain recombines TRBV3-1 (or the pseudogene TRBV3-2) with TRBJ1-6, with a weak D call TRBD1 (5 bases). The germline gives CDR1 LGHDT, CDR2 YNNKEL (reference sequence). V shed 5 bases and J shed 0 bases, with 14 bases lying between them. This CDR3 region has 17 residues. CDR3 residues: CASSYATDSSYNSPLHF. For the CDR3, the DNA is TGTGCCAGCAGCTATGCGACAGATAGCTCCTATAATTCACCCCTCCACTTT.

The CDR3 region is CSARPLYGYTF. CDR3 DNA sequence: TGCAGTGCTAGACCCCTCTATGGCTACACCTTC. The chain has TRBV20-1 and TRBJ1-2; D is ambiguous. The V end was cut by 2 bases, the J end by 4 bases, with 5 bases between. From germline, CDR1 is DFQATT and CDR2 SNEGSKA (reference sequence). CDR3 length equals 11 residues.

CDR3 DNA: TGTGCCAGCACAGTCAGACGAGGCATCTACGAGCAGTACTTC. Amino acids: CASTVRRGIYEQYF. The gene calls are TRBV6-5 and TRBJ2-7; D ambiguous. This CDR3 region has 14 residues. Germline V CDR1 and CDR2: MNHEY, SVGAGI. Trimming cost V 7 bases and J 3 bases, with 16 bases left between them.

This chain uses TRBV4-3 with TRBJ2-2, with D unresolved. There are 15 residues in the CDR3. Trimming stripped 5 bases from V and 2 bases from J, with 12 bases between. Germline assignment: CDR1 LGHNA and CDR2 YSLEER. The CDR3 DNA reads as TGCGCCAGCAGCAACGAACGACGTAACACCGGGGAGCTGTTTTTT. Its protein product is CASSNERRNTGELFF.

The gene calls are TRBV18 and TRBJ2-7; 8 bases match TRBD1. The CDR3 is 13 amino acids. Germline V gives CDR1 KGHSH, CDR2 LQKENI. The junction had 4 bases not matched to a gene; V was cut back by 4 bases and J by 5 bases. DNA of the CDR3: TGTGCCAGCTCACTAGGACAGGGAGACGAGCAGTACTTC. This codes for CASSLGQGDEQYF.

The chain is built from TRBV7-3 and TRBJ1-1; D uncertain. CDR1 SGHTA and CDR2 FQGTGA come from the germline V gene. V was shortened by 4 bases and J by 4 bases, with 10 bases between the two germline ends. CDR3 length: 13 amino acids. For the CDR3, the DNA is TGTGCCAGCAGCTCTGGGCCGGGCACTGAAGCTTTCTTT. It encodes CASSSGPGTEAFF.

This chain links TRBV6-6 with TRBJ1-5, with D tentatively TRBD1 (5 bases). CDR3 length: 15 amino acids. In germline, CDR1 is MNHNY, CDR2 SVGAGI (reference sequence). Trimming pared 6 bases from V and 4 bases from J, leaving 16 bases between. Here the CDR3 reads CASRISGDQNQPQHF. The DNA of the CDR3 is TGTGCCAGCAGAATTTCGGGGGATCAGAATCAGCCCCAGCATTTT.

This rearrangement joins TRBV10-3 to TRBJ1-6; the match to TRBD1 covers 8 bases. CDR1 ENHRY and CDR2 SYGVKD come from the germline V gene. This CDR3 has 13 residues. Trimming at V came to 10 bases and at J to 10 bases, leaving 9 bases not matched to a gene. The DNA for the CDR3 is TGTGCCACCCGTAACAGGGGGAGCTCACCCCTCCACTTT. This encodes CATRNRGSSPLHF.